These 23 T cell receptor beta chains share one sample of origin, sequenced in a study of blood T cell repertoires in COVID-19 (dated by TCRdb to about 2020). Receptors were amplified or captured by the immunoSEQ multiplex PCR assay. TCRdb holds this immuneACCESS table with in-frame rearrangements only. Some clones are missing; in checked studies, unresolved V genes explain under half, and the rest has no known cause. The sample table contains about 58,000 clones; only one count was recorded for around 87% of them. Clones ranked in the top ten supply about 12% of the sample. Sequenced input: peripheral blood. Source of these receptors: a man between 60 and 70 years old with active COVID-19.

The CDR3 protein is CASSPILADGELFF. CDR3 in DNA: TGTGCCAGCTCACCGATACTAGCGGACGGGGAGCTGTTTTTT. The gene calls are TRBV18 and TRBJ2-2; 8 bases agree with TRBD2. Per germline, CDR1 KGHSH and CDR2 LQKENI. V gave up 3 bases and J gave up 7 bases; unmatched junction bases: 4. The length of the CDR3 is 14 residues.

The V and J genes are TRBV12-3 or TRBV12-4 and TRBJ1-1; D is perhaps TRBD1 (5 bases). Trimming pared 5 bases from V and 2 bases from J, leaving 9 bases between. The CDR3 has 13 amino acids. CDR3 in amino acids: CASSPQVNTEAFF. The CDR3 DNA reads TGTGCCAGCAGTCCACAGGTTAACACTGAAGCTTTCTTT.

The V and J genes are TRBV5-6 and TRBJ1-1; 8 bases are shared with TRBD1. Losses at the gene ends were 0 bases for V and 4 bases for J; bases not matched to a gene: 5. The CDR3 extends over 15 amino acids. Looked up from germline, CDR1 is SGHDT and CDR2 is YYEEEE. The CDR3 loop reads CASSLAPTGATEAFF. The CDR3 nucleotides read TGTGCCAGCAGCTTGGCCCCGACAGGGGCCACTGAAGCTTTCTTT.

V gene TRBV14 combines with J gene TRBJ2-7, with D perhaps matching TRBD2 (6 bases). The CDR3 has 17 residues. The V end lost 0 bases, the J end lost 7 bases, and 22 bases lay between the germline ends. CDR1 and CDR2 (germline): SGHDN, FVKESK. The CDR3 protein is CASSQDSGTRLGGEQYF. DNA of the CDR3: TGTGCCAGCAGCCAAGATTCCGGGACCCGCCTCGGAGGGGAGCAGTACTTC.

The V gene is TRBV4-1, the J gene TRBJ1-6; D may be TRBD1 (5 bases). CDR3 size: 16 residues. The germline V gene has CDR1 MGHRA and CDR2 YSYEKL. Trimming stripped 4 bases from V and 3 bases from J, with 13 bases between. Here the CDR3 DNA reads TGCGCCAGCAGCCTAGGTCGACAGAGCTATAATTCACCCCTCCACTTT. This gives the protein CASSLGRQSYNSPLHF.

The chain carries TRBV6-5 and TRBJ2-5; D is unclear. CDR1 is MNHEY and CDR2 is SVGAGI in the germline V gene. The CDR3 covers 14 residues. Trimming pared 4 bases from V and 5 bases from J, leaving 14 bases between. The CDR3 reads CASSSPSGGETQYF. CDR3 DNA sequence: TGTGCCAGCAGTTCGCCTTCGGGTGGGGAGACCCAGTACTTC.

This chain uses TRBV3-1 (or the pseudogene TRBV3-2) with TRBJ1-1, with a tentative D call TRBD1 (6 bases). V was cut by 6 bases and J by 11 bases, with 13 bases left in between. The CDR3 loop spans 11 amino acids. CDR1 is LGHDT and CDR2 is YNNKEL in the germline V gene (reference sequence). For the CDR3, the DNA is TGTGCCAGCAGAGGAACAGGGAGCGCTTTCTTT. It translates to CASRGTGSAFF.

The chain has TRBV30 and TRBJ1-5; D is perhaps TRBD1 (5 bases). The CDR3 runs to 14 residues. Trimming removed 1 base from V and 3 bases from J, with 10 bases in between. Germline values: CDR1 GTSNPN, CDR2 SVGIG (reference sequence). The CDR3 coding sequence is TGTGCCTGGAGTGGAGACAGATTCAATCAGCCCCAGCATTTT. Amino acid sequence: CAWSGDRFNQPQHF.

J is TRBJ2-2 and V is TRBV18; D perhaps matches TRBD1 (6 bases). Trimming cost V 3 bases and J 6 bases, with 11 bases left between them. This CDR3 contains 14 residues. Germline CDR1 reads KGHSH; CDR2 reads LQKENI. CDR3 nucleotides: TGTGCCAGCTCACCCGCGGCAGGGGCCGGGGAGCTGTTTTTT. Protein sequence: CASSPAAGAGELFF. Complete variable domain (other parts from reference TRBV18 and TRBJ2-2): NAGVMQNPRHLVRRRGQEARLRCSPMKGHSHVYWYRQLPEEGLKFMVYLQKENIIDESGMPKERFSAEFPKEGPSILRIQQVVRGDSAAYFCASSPAAGAGELFFGEGSRLTVL.

V and J are TRBV4-2 and TRBJ2-1; no definite D call. The V end was cut by 5 bases, the J end by 9 bases, with 5 bases between. The CDR3 consists of 10 residues. Per germline, CDR1 LGHNA and CDR2 YNFKEQ. Here the CDR3 DNA reads TGTGCCAGCAGCGCAGGTGAGCAGTTCTTC. As protein: CASSAGEQFF.

The V and J genes are TRBV12-3 or TRBV12-4 and TRBJ2-2, with no clear D. CDR3 length: 13 residues. V shed 7 bases and J shed 4 bases, with 10 bases lying between them. The CDR3 DNA reads as TGTGCCAGCACCCAATCCCCCACCGGGGAGCTGTTTTTT. This translates into CASTQSPTGELFF.

The gene calls are TRBV11-3 and TRBJ2-1; 9 nucleotides align to TRBD1. Germline trimming cut 1 base from V and 13 bases from J; bases unmatched to any gene: 5. The CDR3 has 13 residues. Germline CDR1 and CDR2: SGHNT and YENEEA. Here the CDR3 DNA reads TGTGCCAGCAGCTTAGGTCGACAGGGGGAACAGTTCTTC. Translating gives CASSLGRQGEQFF.

This clone appeared a single time. The CDR3 DNA follows: TGCGCCAGCAGCTTGGCTAGCGCAACCTACAATGAGCAGTTCTTC. Amino acid sequence: CASSLASATYNEQFF. This chain uses TRBV5-1 with TRBJ2-1; D might be TRBD2 (6 bases). The CDR3 covers 15 residues. V lost 0 bases and J lost 2, with 9 bases in between. Germline loops: CDR1 SGHRS, CDR2 YFSETQ.

In its sample, this clone was seen once. Other nucleotide sequences in the sample specify the same CDR3. J is TRBJ2-6 and V is TRBV3-1 (or the pseudogene TRBV3-2); maybe TRBD2 (6 bases). The CDR3 contains 15 residues. Looked up from germline, CDR1 is LGHDT and CDR2 is YNNKEL (reference sequence). V was cut by 3 bases and J by 0 bases, with 6 bases left in between. For the CDR3, the DNA is TGTGCCAGCAGCCAGGGGGGCTCTGGGGCCAACGTCCTGACTTTC. Its protein product is CASSQGGSGANVLTF.

This clone occurred once. The genes are TRBV29-1 and TRBJ1-1, with TRBD1 as a possible D gene (5 bases). The CDR3 contains 13 residues. In germline, CDR1 is SQVTM, CDR2 ANQGSEA. Trimming took off 2 bases at V and 2 bases at J, with 9 bases between the two ends. DNA for the CDR3: TGCAGCGTTGAACAGGGATATAACACTGAAGCTTTCTTT. Amino acid sequence: CSVEQGYNTEAFF.

The chain couples TRBV5-1 to TRBJ2-7, with a tentative D call TRBD2 (5 bases). Germline V CDR1 and CDR2: SGHRS, YFSETQ. The CDR3 spans 14 residues. The V end was cut by 4 bases, the J end by 3 bases, with 14 bases between. For the CDR3, the DNA is TGCGCCAGCAGCCCGCCGGGAATATTCTACGAGCAGTACTTC. It specifies CASSPPGIFYEQYF.

The V call is TRBV5-1, the J call TRBJ1-4; 8 bases are a match to TRBD1. Germline loops: CDR1 SGHRS, CDR2 YFSETQ. V shed 9 bases, J shed 0 bases, and the junction held 7 bases outside the gene matches. The CDR3 loop spans 15 amino acids. The CDR3 region has the DNA TGCGCCACTAGGACAGGGCCTGCAACTAATGAAAAACTGTTTTTT. Translated, it gives CATRTGPATNEKLFF.

Remarks on this clone: A read error may account for a junction end that differs from germline. The chain combines TRBV11-2 with TRBJ1-6; 7 bases are shared with TRBD1. Germline CDR1 is SGHAT and CDR2 is FQNNGV. The CDR3 runs 15 residues. The CDR3 bases are TGTGCCAGCAGATTAGGGGACAGCTATAATTCACCCCTCCACTTT. It is translated as CASRLGDSYNSPLHF.

The CDR3 DNA is TGCAGCGTTGAAGATCTTCGAGGCCCTGAAGCTTTCTTT. Protein sequence: CSVEDLRGPEAFF. The gene calls are TRBV29-1 and TRBJ1-1, with no clear D. Germline assignment: CDR1 SQVTM and CDR2 ANQGSEA. This CDR3 contains 13 residues. The V gene lost 0 bases and the J gene lost 6 bases, with 11 bases spanning the gap.

This clone has a single count. V gene TRBV6-5 combines with J gene TRBJ1-1, with D possibly being TRBD1 (6 bases). CDR1 MNHEY and CDR2 SVGAGI come from the germline V gene. The V end lost 5 bases, the J end lost 7 bases, and 17 bases lay between the germline ends. The CDR3 consists of 14 residues. Here the CDR3 reads CASSTRRTVVEAFF. As DNA, the CDR3 is TGTGCCAGCAGTACCCGCAGGACAGTCGTTGAAGCTTTCTTT.

This clone has just one count. The chain links TRBV7-3 to TRBJ1-1; TRBD1 matches 7 bases. V was clipped by 5 bases and J by 1 base; unmatched bases: 4. This CDR3 comprises 14 residues. Germline-derived CDR1 and CDR2 are SGHTA and FQGTGA. CDR3 residues: CASSKDRWNTEAFF. The CDR3 DNA is TGTGCCAGCAGCAAGGACAGGTGGAACACTGAAGCTTTCTTT.

The chain joins TRBV9 to TRBJ1-5, with 8 nucleotides matching TRBD1. Germline V gene sequence: CDR1 SGDLS, CDR2 YYNGEE. Trimming took 3 bases from V and 0 from J; bases not matched to a gene: 2. The CDR3 extends over 15 amino acids. In nucleotides, the CDR3 is TGTGCCAGCAGCGGACAGGGGAATAGCAATCAGCCCCAGCATTTT. Protein: CASSGQGNSNQPQHF.

This sequence joins TRBV18 and TRBJ2-7; the D is unclear. Trimming pared 3 bases from V and 3 bases from J, leaving 15 bases between. From germline, CDR1 is KGHSH and CDR2 LQKENI. There are 15 residues in the CDR3. CDR3 bases: TGTGCCAGCTCACCGGGCACACACGCCTACTACGAGCAGTACTTC. Amino acid sequence: CASSPGTHAYYEQYF.